This T cell receptor beta chain was sequenced during a study of OX40 agonist ivuxolimab in advanced cancers. Autoimmune disease history or systemic immunosuppression disqualified patients. Profiling relied on immunoSEQ multiplex PCR, and the TCRdb table lists in-frame clones only, not all of them. This sample has 66,000 or so clones; 77% occur once, and the top ten carry 1.6%. The CDR3 runs 18 residues. The V and J ends lost 1 base and 0 bases, in that order; junction bases with no gene match: 10. Germline V CDR1 and CDR2: MGHRA, YSYEKL. The sample consisted of CD4+ or CD8+ T cells sorted from blood, taken in a trial of the OX40 agonist ivuxolimab. The chain has TRBV4-1 and TRBJ2-3, with 7 bases aligning to TRBD2. This sequence was found in an adult with an advanced solid tumor such as melanoma, head and neck, liver or kidney cancer. In DNA form, the CDR3 reads TGCGCCAGCAGCCAAGTGGCTAGCGGAGGGGAGAGCACAGATACGCAGTATTTT. Its translation is CASSQVASGGESTDTQYF.